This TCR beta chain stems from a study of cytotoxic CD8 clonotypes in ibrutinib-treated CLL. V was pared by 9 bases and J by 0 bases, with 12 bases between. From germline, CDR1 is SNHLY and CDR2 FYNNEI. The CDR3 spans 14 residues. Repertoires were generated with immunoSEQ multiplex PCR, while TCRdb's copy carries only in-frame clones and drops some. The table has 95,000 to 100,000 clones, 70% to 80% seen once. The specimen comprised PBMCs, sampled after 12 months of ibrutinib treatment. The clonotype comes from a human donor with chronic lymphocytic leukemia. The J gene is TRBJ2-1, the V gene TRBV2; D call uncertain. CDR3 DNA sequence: TGTGCCAGTCAAAGGGAAAGCTCCTACAATGAGCAGTTCTTC. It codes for CASQRESSYNEQFF.